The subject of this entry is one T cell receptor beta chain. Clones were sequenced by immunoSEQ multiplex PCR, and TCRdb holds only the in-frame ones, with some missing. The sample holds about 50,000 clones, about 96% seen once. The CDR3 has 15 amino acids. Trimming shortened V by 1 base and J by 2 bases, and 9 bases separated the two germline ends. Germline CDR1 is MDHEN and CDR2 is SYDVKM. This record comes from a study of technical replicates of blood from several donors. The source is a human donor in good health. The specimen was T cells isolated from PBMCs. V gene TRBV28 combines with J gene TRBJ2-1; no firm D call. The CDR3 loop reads CASSLLSVPYNEQFF. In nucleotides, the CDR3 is TGTGCCAGCAGTTTATTATCGGTTCCCTACAATGAGCAGTTCTTC.